The 9 T cell receptor beta chains in this list originate from one sample, sequenced in a study of shared clonotypes between healthy human individuals. The table came from immunoSEQ multiplex PCR; TCRdb's copy has only in-frame clones and leaves some out. Of about 1.5 million clones listed, nearly 99% are singletons. The sample taken for sequencing was naive CD4+ T cells sorted from blood. The subset was: CD45RA+ positively selected. Every receptor here comes from a man aged 25 to 45 in good health.

This chain uses TRBV5-1 with TRBJ2-4, with TRBD2 matching over 10 bases. After removal of 4 bases from V and 7 bases from J, the junction contained 2 bases not matched to a gene. The germline V gene has CDR1 SGHRS and CDR2 YFSETQ. CDR3 length: 13 residues. CDR3: CASSPGLANIQYF. The CDR3 DNA is TGCGCCAGCAGCCCGGGACTAGCGAACATTCAGTACTTC.

This rearrangement joins TRBV5-8 to TRBJ2-5; D remains unclear. Germline V CDR1 and CDR2: SGHTS, YDEGEE. Trimming took 4 bases from V and 2 from J, leaving 6 bases between them. This CDR3 spans 12 amino acids. The CDR3, as DNA: TGTGCCAGCAGCGACTTTCAAGAGACCCAGTACTTC. Translated, it gives CASSDFQETQYF.

The chain recombines TRBV11-2 with TRBJ1-4, with D possibly TRBD1 on 5 matching bases. The CDR3 is 16 amino acids. V was clipped by 5 bases and J by 8 bases, with 21 bases between them. CDR1 is SGHAT, CDR2 FQNNGV, per germline. As DNA, the CDR3 is TGTGCCAGCAGCCCGTGGGGACGGAGGAAAAAGGAAAAACTGTTTTTT. Protein sequence: CASSPWGRRKKEKLFF.

For this clone: Compared with germline, one end of the junction differs, possibly owing to a read error. CDR3 loop: CAIGELAEYGF. The CDR3 DNA reads as TGTGCCATCGGGGAACTAGCGGAGTATGGGTTC. V and J are TRBV10-3 and TRBJ2-7; 8 bases fit TRBD2. Germline V CDR1 and CDR2: ENHRY, SYGVKD. CDR3 length: 11 amino acids.

This sequence joins TRBV5-1 and TRBJ1-4, with D possibly TRBD1 on 6 matching bases. This CDR3 has 14 residues. Trimming cost V 7 bases and J 2 bases, with 12 bases left between them. Germline V gives CDR1 SGHRS, CDR2 YFSETQ. The CDR3 coding sequence is TGCGCCAGCTCGCGGGACACGACTAATGAAAAACTGTTTTTT. Amino acid sequence: CASSRDTTNEKLFF.

The chain combines TRBV7-3 with TRBJ2-1; a weak D match, TRBD2 (5 bases). The CDR3 is made up of 13 amino acids. V lost 0 bases, J lost 9 bases, and 9 bases lay in between. Germline values: CDR1 SGHTA, CDR2 FQGTGA. In DNA form, the CDR3 reads TGTGCCAGCAGCTTAACGCAGGACTCTGAGCAGTTCTTC. It encodes CASSLTQDSEQFF.

The chain is built from TRBV6-5 and TRBJ1-1; D unresolved. In germline, CDR1 is MNHEY, CDR2 SVGAGI. Trimming shortened V by 0 bases and J by 4 bases, and 12 bases separated the two germline ends. CDR3 length: 15 amino acids. The CDR3 protein is CASSYSTRNPTEAFF. CDR3 DNA sequence: TGTGCCAGCAGTTACTCAACACGGAACCCCACTGAAGCTTTCTTT.

The chain couples TRBV9 to TRBJ1-3; D is unclear. This CDR3 region has 16 residues. CDR1 and CDR2 from the germline V gene are SGDLS and YYNGEE. Deletions cut 3 bases from V and 1 base from J, with 14 bases between. The DNA of the CDR3 is TGTGCCAGCAGCGCTATTGGGTCTCGATCTGGAAACACCATATATTTT. The encoded protein is CASSAIGSRSGNTIYF.

V is TRBV5-1 and J is TRBJ2-3; D is possibly TRBD2 (6 bases). This CDR3 spans 16 amino acids. The germline V gene encodes CDR1 SGHRS and CDR2 YFSETQ. V was clipped by 0 bases and J by 4 bases, with 15 bases between them. Written as DNA, the CDR3 is TGCGCCAGCAGCTTGGTAAGGGACTCCCAGGCAGATACGCAGTATTTT. This encodes CASSLVRDSQADTQYF.